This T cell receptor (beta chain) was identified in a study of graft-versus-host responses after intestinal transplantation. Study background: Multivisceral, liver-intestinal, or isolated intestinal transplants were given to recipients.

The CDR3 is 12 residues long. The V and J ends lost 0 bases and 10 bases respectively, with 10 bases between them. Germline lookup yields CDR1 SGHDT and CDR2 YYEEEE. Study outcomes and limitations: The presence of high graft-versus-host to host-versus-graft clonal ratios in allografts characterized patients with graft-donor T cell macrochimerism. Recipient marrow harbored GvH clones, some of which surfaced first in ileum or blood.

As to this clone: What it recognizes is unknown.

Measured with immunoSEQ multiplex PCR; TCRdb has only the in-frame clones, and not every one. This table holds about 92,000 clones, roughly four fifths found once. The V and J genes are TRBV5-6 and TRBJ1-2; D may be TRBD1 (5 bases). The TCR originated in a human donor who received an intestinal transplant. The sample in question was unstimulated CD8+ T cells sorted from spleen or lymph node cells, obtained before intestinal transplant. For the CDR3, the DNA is TGTGCCAGCAGCTTGGCTGGGGGAGACTACACCTTC. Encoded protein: CASSLAGGDYTF.